The 21 T cell receptor beta chains below all came from one sample that was sequenced in a study of blood T cell repertoires in COVID-19. TCRdb keeps only in-frame clones here, not all; method: immunoSEQ multiplex PCR. Of about 75,000 clones detected, about 74% appear once; the ten largest clones hold around 2.6%. Sequenced material: peripheral blood. These TCRs come from a human donor with acute or convalescent COVID-19. The donor label of this sample is uncertain.

The V gene is TRBV6-5, the J gene TRBJ2-5, with unresolved D. The CDR3 loop spans 11 amino acids. Germline assignment: CDR1 MNHEY and CDR2 SVGAGI. Trimming took 6 bases from V and 1 from J, leaving 3 bases between them. CDR3 bases: TGTGCCAGCAGGAGCCAAGAGACCCAGTACTTC. It translates to CASRSQETQYF.

The CDR3, as DNA: TGTGCCAGCTCACCACCGTCCCAGGCCTACGAGCAGTACTTC. Amino acids: CASSPPSQAYEQYF. J is TRBJ2-7 and V is TRBV18; no firm D call. The CDR3 is 14 amino acids. The V gene lost 0 bases and the J gene lost 2 bases, with 8 bases spanning the gap. Germline V gene sequence: CDR1 KGHSH, CDR2 LQKENI.

This sequence joins TRBV30 and TRBJ2-1, with D hard to call. The germline V gene encodes CDR1 GTSNPN and CDR2 SVGIG (reference sequence). Trimming left V 2 bases short and J 3 bases short, with 5 bases between. CDR3 length: 12 residues. The CDR3 is CAWSIGYNEQFF. The CDR3 nucleotides are TGTGCCTGGAGTATCGGCTACAATGAGCAGTTCTTC. The full variable domain, rest sourced from reference TRBV30 and TRBJ2-1, is SQTIHQWPATLVQPVGSPLSLECTVEGTSNPNLYWYRQAAGRGLQLLFYSVGIGQISSEVPQNLSASRPQDRQFILSSKKLLLSDSGFYLCAWSIGYNEQFFGPGTRLTVL.

V usage is TRBV18 and J usage is TRBJ2-1; possible D gene TRBD1, 6 bases. Per the germline V gene, CDR1 is KGHSH and CDR2 is LQKENI. The V end lost 2 bases, the J end lost 5 bases, and 13 bases lay between the germline ends. This CDR3 is built from 15 residues. Here the CDR3 reads CASSPGQRPNNEQFF. Written as DNA, the CDR3 is TGTGCCAGCTCACCAGGACAGCGGCCTAACAATGAGCAGTTCTTC.

CDR3 sequence: CASSQVTGELFF. CDR3 nucleotides: TGTGCCAGCAGCCAAGTAACCGGGGAGCTGTTTTTT. This chain connects TRBV14 to TRBJ2-2, with unresolved D. The CDR3 sequence is 12 residues long. The V gene lost 1 base and the J gene lost 5 bases, with 2 bases spanning the gap. Germline CDR1 SGHDN, CDR2 FVKESK. Based on the CDR3 plus reference TRBV14 and TRBJ2-2, the full variable domain is EAGVTQFPSHSVIEKGQTVTLRCDPISGHDNLYWYRRVMGKEIKFLLHFVKESKQDESGMPNNRFLAERTGGTYSTLKVQPAELEDSGVYFCASSQVTGELFFGEGSRLTVL.

V and J are TRBV20-1 and TRBJ2-3; a possible D gene is TRBD1 (6 bases). Germline CDR1 reads DFQATT; CDR2 reads SNEGSKA (reference sequence). V was pared by 3 bases and J by 5 bases, with 12 bases between. CDR3 length: 13 residues. This CDR3 is CSASLGAEDTQYF. In nucleotides, the CDR3 is TGCAGTGCTAGTCTGGGGGCGGAAGATACGCAGTATTTT.

The J gene is TRBJ2-1, the V gene TRBV19, with D possibly matching TRBD2 (5 bases). Germline values: CDR1 LNHDA, CDR2 SQIVND (reference sequence). This CDR3 has 14 amino acids. The germline V and J ends were trimmed by 5 bases and 0 bases, with 8 bases remaining between them. The CDR3 DNA is TGTGCCAGTAGTCTGGGGAGCTCCTACAATGAGCAGTTCTTC. Its protein is CASSLGSSYNEQFF.

This clone was observed a handful of times. The CDR3 sequence is CASSLSQGGIGELFF. The CDR3 DNA reads as TGCGCCAGCAGCTTGAGTCAGGGGGGTATCGGGGAGCTGTTTTTT. The rearrangement joins TRBV5-1 to TRBJ2-2, with TRBD1 as a possible D gene (7 bases). V lost 1 base, J lost 7 bases, and 14 bases lay in between. The CDR3 runs 15 residues. In germline, CDR1 is SGHRS, CDR2 YFSETQ.

This chain joins TRBV2 and TRBJ2-1, with TRBD1 matching over 7 bases. The CDR3 is 12 amino acids. V dropped 6 bases and J dropped 6; count of bases not matched to a gene: 2. Looked up from germline, CDR1 is SNHLY and CDR2 is FYNNEI. Here the CDR3 reads CASSRTGNEQFF. CDR3 DNA sequence: TGTGCCAGCAGCCGGACAGGCAATGAGCAGTTCTTC.

This chain uses TRBV29-1 with TRBJ1-1; perhaps TRBD1 as D (5 bases). The CDR3 loop spans 12 amino acids. V was clipped by 3 bases and J by 7 bases, with 12 bases between them. Germline CDR1 is SQVTM and CDR2 is ANQGSEA. This chain's CDR3 is CSVEEGSSEAFF. DNA of the CDR3: TGCAGCGTTGAGGAGGGGAGCAGTGAAGCTTTCTTT.

This chain joins TRBV5-1 and TRBJ2-7, with 11 bases that match TRBD1. The junction had 5 bases not matched to a gene; V was cut back by 4 bases and J by 5 bases. The CDR3 consists of 14 residues. The V gene's germline CDR1 is SGHRS and CDR2 YFSETQ. The CDR3 DNA follows: TGCGCCAGCAGCCCCCCGGGACAGGGGGACGAGCAGTACTTC. This encodes CASSPPGQGDEQYF. The complete variable domain, with remaining parts taken from reference TRBV5-1 and TRBJ2-7, reads KAGVTQTPRYLIKTRGQQVTLSCSPISGHRSVSWYQQTPGQGLQFLFEYFSETQRNKGNFPGRFSGRQFSNSRSEMNVSTLELGDSALYLCASSPPGQGDEQYFGPGTRLTVT.

The V call is TRBV2, the J call TRBJ1-2; TRBD1 aligns across 7 bases. Trimming removed 8 bases from V and 4 bases from J; junction bases left unmatched: 10. The CDR3 consists of 14 residues. Germline V gene sequence: CDR1 SNHLY, CDR2 FYNNEI. CDR3 nucleotides: TGTGCCAGCTTGGGACAGTGGTCCTTCTATGGCTACACCTTC. Translated: CASLGQWSFYGYTF.

The gene calls are TRBV7-2 and TRBJ1-1; D possibly corresponds to TRBD1 (5 bases). From germline, CDR1 is SGHTA and CDR2 FQGNSA. V gave up 2 bases and J gave up 4 bases, with 8 bases separating them. The CDR3 length is 13 residues. CDR3 in amino acids: CASSLSGPTEAFF. CDR3 sequence (DNA): TGTGCCAGCAGCTTATCAGGGCCCACTGAAGCTTTCTTT.

This clone has a handful of counts. The V call is TRBV7-3, the J call TRBJ2-3; possible D gene TRBD1, 5 bases. CDR3 length: 12 amino acids. Per the germline V gene, CDR1 is SGHTA and CDR2 is FQGTGA. Trimming shortened V by 6 bases and J by 4 bases, and 8 bases separated the two germline ends. CDR3 bases: TGTGCCAGCAGGGGGCGGTCAGATACGCAGTATTTT. It encodes CASRGRSDTQYF. Based on the CDR3 plus reference TRBV7-3 and TRBJ2-3, the full variable domain is GAGVSQTPSNKVTEKGKYVELRCDPISGHTALYWYRQSLGQGPEFLIYFQGTGAADDSGLPNDRFFAVRPEGSVSTLKIQRTERGDSAVYLCASRGRSDTQYFGPGTRLTVL.

The V and J genes are TRBV11-3 and TRBJ2-1, with unresolved D. V lost 0 bases and J lost 9, with 9 bases in between. The CDR3 length is 13 residues. Germline V gene data show CDR1 as SGHNT and CDR2 as YENEEA. The CDR3 DNA reads TGTGCCAGCAGCTTAGATAGTAGCAGTGAGCAGTTCTTC. Amino acid sequence: CASSLDSSSEQFF. The entire variable domain, with the rest obtained from reference TRBV11-3 and TRBJ2-1, is as follows: EAGVVQSPRYKIIEKKQPVAFWCNPISGHNTLYWYLQNLGQGPELLIRYENEEAVDDSQLPKDRFSAERLKGVDSTLKIQPAELGDSAVYLCASSLDSSSEQFFGPGTRLTVL.

V is TRBV27 and J is TRBJ1-2; D is undetermined. V was trimmed by 6 bases and J by 0 bases, leaving 8 bases between them. This CDR3 contains 13 residues. CDR1 and CDR2 (germline): MNHEY, SMNVEV (reference sequence). The CDR3, as DNA: TGTGCCAGCAGCGTGACTCCTAACTATGGCTACACCTTC. Translating gives CASSVTPNYGYTF.

J is TRBJ2-1 and V is TRBV10-3, with 9 nucleotides matching TRBD2. The V gene end was trimmed by 6 bases and the J gene end by 7 bases; junction bases not matched to a gene: 10. The CDR3 is 15 amino acids. Germline lookup yields CDR1 ENHRY and CDR2 SYGVKD. The CDR3 protein is CAISSRGGRANEQFF. The DNA for the CDR3 is TGTGCCATCAGCTCCCGAGGCGGGAGGGCGAATGAGCAGTTCTTC.

The chain links TRBV28 to TRBJ2-2; 8 positions agree with TRBD1. V lost 3 bases, J lost 7 bases, and 7 bases stayed unmatched. Germline V gives CDR1 MDHEN, CDR2 SYDVKM. CDR3 length: 15 residues. The CDR3 DNA is TGTGCCAGCAGTTTGCAGGACAGGGTGGTCGGGGAGCTGTTTTTT. Protein: CASSLQDRVVGELFF.

This clone was seen only once. The chain joins TRBV5-1 to TRBJ2-1; the D gene is possibly TRBD2 (6 bases). The germline V gene has CDR1 SGHRS and CDR2 YFSETQ. With 4 bases removed from V and 4 bases from J, the gap between germline ends came to 12 bases. The length of the CDR3 is 14 residues. The CDR3 loop is CASSIPGLYNEQFF. The DNA for the CDR3 is TGCGCCAGCAGCATACCGGGACTTTACAATGAGCAGTTCTTC.

The chain couples TRBV2 to TRBJ2-3; TRBD2 is a possible D gene (5 bases). Trimming took off 7 bases at V and 5 bases at J, with 16 bases between the two ends. The CDR3 extends over 14 amino acids. The germline CDR1 and CDR2 sequences are SNHLY and FYNNEI. CDR3 in amino acids: CASKAGPGIDTQYF. The CDR3 DNA reads as TGTGCCAGCAAGGCGGGTCCTGGCATAGATACGCAGTATTTT. Supplemented by reference TRBV2 and TRBJ2-3, the full variable domain reads EPEVTQTPSHQVTQMGQEVILRCVPISNHLYFYWYRQILGQKVEFLVSFYNNEISEKSEIFDDQFSVERPDGSNFTLKIRSTKLEDSAMYFCASKAGPGIDTQYFGPGTRLTVL.

This clone was observed a handful of times. The rearrangement uses TRBV3-1 (or the pseudogene TRBV3-2) and TRBJ2-5; TRBD2 is a possible D gene (6 bases). The V gene's germline CDR1 is LGHDT and CDR2 YNNKEL (reference sequence). The CDR3 contains 14 residues. Trimming took 0 bases from V and 5 from J, leaving 10 bases between them. The CDR3 loop reads CASSQEGGRETQYF. The CDR3 DNA reads as TGTGCCAGCAGCCAAGAAGGAGGGCGGGAGACCCAGTACTTC.